The 10 T cell receptor beta chains below come from one sample, sequenced in a study of T cells in women clearing cervical HPV infection. Data came from immunoSEQ multiplex PCR; TCRdb stores just in-frame clones and leaves some out. This repertoire comprises 20,000 or so clones; its ten largest clones make up roughly 5.9%. The source material was blood buffy coat. These TCRs come from a woman aged 18 to 69 with a cervical HPV16 infection that either progressed to CIN3+ or cleared (not recorded which).

Note on this clone: The observed sequence ends 3 residues before the CDR3 terminus, with the missing tail filled in from the germline J gene. This chain connects TRBV7-2 to TRBJ2-3, with D possibly TRBD1 on 6 matching bases. The V end was cut by 1 base, the J end by 4 bases, with 6 bases between. The CDR3 covers 13 residues. The germline gives CDR1 SGHTA, CDR2 FQGNSA. The CDR3 protein is CASSLEGADTQYF. CDR3 DNA, as far as it was read: TGTGCCAGCAGCTTAGAGGGGGCAGATACG. Full variable domain (missing parts from reference TRBV7-2 and TRBJ2-3): GAGVSQSPSNKVTEKGKDVELRCDPISGHTALYWYRQSLGQGLEFLIYFQGNSAPDKSGLPSDRFSAERTGGSVSTLTIQRTQQEDSAVYLCASSLEGADTQYFGPGTRLTVL.

On this clone: The observed sequence ends 3 residues before the CDR3 terminus, with the missing tail filled in from the germline J gene. The chain combines TRBV20-1 with TRBJ2-1; D is undetermined. The CDR3 spans 15 residues. Germline loops: CDR1 DFQATT, CDR2 SNEGSKA (reference sequence). V lost 3 bases and J lost 2, with 14 bases in between. The CDR3 bases that were read are TGCAGTGCTAGTCACTCGAGATTACCCTACAATGAG. Translating gives CSASHSRLPYNE. The CDR3 as a whole reads CSASHSRLPYNEQFF.

Details on this clone: The CDR3 goes on 3 residues after the read ends, and that part is filled in from the germline J gene. J is TRBJ2-5 and V is TRBV19; TRBD1 aligns across 8 bases. Germline assignment: CDR1 LNHDA and CDR2 SQIVND (reference sequence). CDR3 length equals 13 residues. V was clipped by 5 bases and J by 2 bases; unmatched bases: 1. The CDR3 sequence is CASSYRGQETQYF. The DNA read from the CDR3 is TGTGCCAGTAGTTACAGGGGGCAAGAGACC.

A remark on this clone: The read halts 3 residues ahead of the CDR3 end, with the missing end drawn from the germline J gene. The chain uses TRBV19 and TRBJ1-2; D remains unclear. From germline, CDR1 is LNHDA and CDR2 SQIVND (reference sequence). The CDR3 totals 11 residues. The part of the CDR3 DNA that was read is TGTGCCAGTAGTTCCACAGATACC. It is translated as CASSSTDT. The full CDR3 reads CASSSTDTYTF. The full variable domain, its missing parts supplied by reference TRBV19 and TRBJ1-2, is DGGITQSPKYLFRKEGQNVTLSCEQNLNHDAMYWYRQDPGQGLRLIYYSQIVNDFQKGDIAEGYSVSREKKESFPLTVTSAQKNPTAFYLCASSSTDTYTFGSGTRLTVV.

CDR3 protein: CASSLGDNYEQYF. The CDR3 DNA, read in part, is TGTGCCAGCAGCCTGGGGGACAACTACGAG. V gene TRBV11-3 combines with J gene TRBJ2-7; weak D call: TRBD1 (6 bases). The read ends 3 residues early relative to the CDR3; the germline J gene fills the gap. This CDR3 region has 13 residues. Trimming removed 5 bases at V and 3 bases at J, with 11 bases between. Germline-derived CDR1 and CDR2 are SGHNT and YENEEA.

Comments on this clone: Read coverage stops 3 residues before the CDR3 terminus; the germline J gene supplies the remainder. The chain has TRBV18 and TRBJ1-2; no definite D call. This CDR3 region has 14 residues. CDR1 is KGHSH, CDR2 LQKENI, per germline. CDR3 DNA, as far as it was read: TGTGCCAGCTCACCACCGCTAGCGGGAGGCGAC. Its translation: CASSPPLAGGD. The complete CDR3 protein is CASSPPLAGGDYTF.

Remarks on this clone: The DNA ends 3 residues before the CDR3 does, and the rest of the CDR3 is filled in from the germline J gene. The genes are TRBV15 and TRBJ2-7; no reliable D call. The CDR3 runs 13 residues. Trimming removed 5 bases at V and 0 bases at J, with 8 bases between. The germline gives CDR1 LNHNV, CDR2 YYDKDF (reference sequence). The part of the CDR3 DNA that was read is TGTGCCACCAGCGAGTCAGTCTCCTACGAG. Translating gives CATSESVSYE. The CDR3, in full, reads CATSESVSYEQYF.

As regards this clone: The read ends 3 residues before the CDR3 terminus; that terminus is restored from the germline J gene. The chain links TRBV7-2 to TRBJ1-2; TRBD1 matches 8 bases. In germline, CDR1 is SGHTA, CDR2 FQGNSA. The CDR3 is 15 amino acids. V lost 5 bases, J lost 4 bases, and 9 bases stayed unmatched. CDR3 DNA, as far as it was read: TGTGCCAGCAGCACCCGGACAGGGAAAGCCTATGGC. As protein: CASSTRTGKAYG. The complete CDR3 reads CASSTRTGKAYGYTF. Based on the CDR3 plus reference TRBV7-2 and TRBJ1-2, the full variable domain is GAGVSQSPSNKVTEKGKDVELRCDPISGHTALYWYRQSLGQGLEFLIYFQGNSAPDKSGLPSDRFSAERTGGSVSTLTIQRTQQEDSAVYLCASSTRTGKAYGYTFGSGTRLTVV.

As concerns this clone: From the germline J gene comes the end of the CDR3, since the read stops 3 residues before it. The chain recombines TRBV30 with TRBJ2-3; either TRBD1 or TRBD2 may supply D (6 bases each). The CDR3 contains 11 residues. Germline CDR1 GTSNPN, CDR2 SVGIG (reference sequence). CDR3 DNA, as far as it was read: TGTGCCTGTTCACAGGGAGGCCCG. Translation: CACSQGGP. The entire CDR3 sequence reads CACSQGGPQYF.

On this clone: Read coverage stops 3 residues before the CDR3 terminus; the germline J gene supplies the remainder. The rearrangement uses TRBV7-9 and TRBJ2-5; 7 bases map to TRBD2. The germline V gene has CDR1 SEHNR and CDR2 FQNEAQ (reference sequence). The junction had 10 bases not matched to a gene; V was cut back by 4 bases and J by 5 bases. There are 15 residues in the CDR3. CDR3 bases read: TGTGCCAGCAGCTGGGGGGGGGTCCCGCGGGAGACC. Protein: CASSWGGVPRET. In full, the CDR3 reads CASSWGGVPRETQYF. Full variable domain (outside the CDR3, taken from reference TRBV7-9 and TRBJ2-5): DTGVSQNPRHKITKRGQNVTFRCDPISEHNRLYWYRQTLGQGPEFLTYFQNEAQLEKSRLLSDRFSAERPKGSFSTLEIQRTEQGDSAMYLCASSWGGVPRETQYFGPGTRLLVL.